The clone carrying this T cell receptor (beta chain) was picked up a small number of times. The antigen is not known. This sample was included in a study of response to subunit inactivated influenza vaccine. With 3 bases clipped from V and 6 bases from J, the junction kept 7 bases outside the gene matches. Germline V CDR1 and CDR2: LGHNA, YNFKEQ. The CDR3 runs 15 residues. Study results and caveats: New T cells are recruited in small numbers by each seasonal influenza vaccination, according to the authors' suggestion.

One entry per CDR3 protein results from TCRdb running MiXCR on the RT-PCR reads. The sample lists 450,000 to 600,000 distinct CDR3 sequences; about 8% were seen once. The receptor comes from a man in his fifties or sixties who received an inactivated influenza vaccine. The chain links TRBV4-2 to TRBJ1-1; 10 nucleotides agree with TRBD1. Source: PBMCs from blood, taken less than 25 months after vaccination. CDR3 nucleotide sequence: TGTGCCAGCAGCCAGGGGGGACAGGGGATCTCTGAAGCTTTCTTT. This gives the protein CASSQGGQGISEAFF.